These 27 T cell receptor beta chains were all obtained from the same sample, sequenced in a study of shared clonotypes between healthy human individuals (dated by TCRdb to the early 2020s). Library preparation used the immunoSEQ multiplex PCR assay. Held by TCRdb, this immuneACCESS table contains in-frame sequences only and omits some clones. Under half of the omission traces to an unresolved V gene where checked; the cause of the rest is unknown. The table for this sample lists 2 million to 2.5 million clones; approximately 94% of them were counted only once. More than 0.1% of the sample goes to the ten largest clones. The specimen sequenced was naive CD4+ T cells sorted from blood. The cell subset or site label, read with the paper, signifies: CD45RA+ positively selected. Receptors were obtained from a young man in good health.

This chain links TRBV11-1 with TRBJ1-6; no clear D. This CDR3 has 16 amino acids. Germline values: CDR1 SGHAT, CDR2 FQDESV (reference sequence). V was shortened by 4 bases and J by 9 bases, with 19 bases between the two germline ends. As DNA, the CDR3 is TGTGCCAGCAGCTCCTCGGATAAACTGGCGGGTTCACCCCTCCACTTT. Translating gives CASSSSDKLAGSPLHF. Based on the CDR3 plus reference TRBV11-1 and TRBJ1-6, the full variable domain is EAEVAQSPRYKITEKSQAVAFWCDPISGHATLYWYRQILGQGPELLVQFQDESVVDDSQLPKDRFSAERLKGVDSTLKIQPAELGDSAMYLCASSSSDKLAGSPLHFGNGTRLTVT.

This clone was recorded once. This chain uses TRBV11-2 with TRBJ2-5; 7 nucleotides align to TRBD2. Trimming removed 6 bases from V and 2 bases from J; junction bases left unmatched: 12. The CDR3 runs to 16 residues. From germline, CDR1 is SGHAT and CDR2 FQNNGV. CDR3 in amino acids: CASRRAGRGFQETQYF. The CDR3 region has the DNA TGTGCCAGCAGGAGAGCGGGGCGGGGGTTTCAAGAGACCCAGTACTTC. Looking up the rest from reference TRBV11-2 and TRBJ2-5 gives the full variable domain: EAGVAQSPRYKIIEKRQSVAFWCNPISGHATLYWYQQILGQGPKLLIQFQNNGVVDDSQLPKDRFSAERLKGVDSTLKIQPAKLEDSAVYLCASRRAGRGFQETQYFGPGTRLLVL.

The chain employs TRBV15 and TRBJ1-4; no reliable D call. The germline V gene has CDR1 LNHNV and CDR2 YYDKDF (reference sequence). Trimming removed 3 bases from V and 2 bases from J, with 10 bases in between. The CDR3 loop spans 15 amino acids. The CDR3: CATSSLYSTNEKLFF. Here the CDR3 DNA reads TGTGCCACCAGCAGCCTCTACAGCACTAATGAAAAACTGTTTTTT.

The CDR3 protein is CASTRGAGVYEQYF. For the CDR3, the DNA is TGTGCCAGCACCCGCGGGGCGGGAGTCTACGAGCAGTACTTC. The chain links TRBV6-5 to TRBJ2-7; 7 bases fit TRBD2. Germline values: CDR1 MNHEY, CDR2 SVGAGI. J lost 3 bases, V lost 7 bases, and 9 bases had no gene match. CDR3 length equals 14 residues.

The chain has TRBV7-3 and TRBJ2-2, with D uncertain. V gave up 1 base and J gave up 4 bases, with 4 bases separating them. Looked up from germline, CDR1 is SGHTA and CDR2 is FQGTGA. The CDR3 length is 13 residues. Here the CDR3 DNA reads TGTGCCAGCAGCTTAATGAGCACCGGGGAGCTGTTTTTT. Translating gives CASSLMSTGELFF.

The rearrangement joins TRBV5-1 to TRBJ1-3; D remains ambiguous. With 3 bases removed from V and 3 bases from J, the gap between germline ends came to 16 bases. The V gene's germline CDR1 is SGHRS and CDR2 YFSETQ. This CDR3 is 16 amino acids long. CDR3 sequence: CASSSDGDPVGNTIYF. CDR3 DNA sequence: TGCGCCAGCAGCTCGGATGGGGATCCTGTTGGAAACACCATATATTTT.

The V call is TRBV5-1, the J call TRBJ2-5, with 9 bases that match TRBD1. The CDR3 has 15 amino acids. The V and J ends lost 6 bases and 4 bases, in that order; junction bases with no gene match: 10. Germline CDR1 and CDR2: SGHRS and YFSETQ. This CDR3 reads CASNRPGQGIETQYF. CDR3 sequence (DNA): TGCGCCAGCAACAGACCGGGACAGGGAATAGAGACCCAGTACTTC.

The CDR3 reads CASSLTGMGNTIYF. CDR3 nucleotides: TGTGCCAGCAGCTTAACAGGGATGGGAAACACCATATATTTT. The chain uses TRBV11-2 and TRBJ1-3; the D gene is possibly TRBD1 (6 bases). Germline loops: CDR1 SGHAT, CDR2 FQNNGV. The CDR3 sequence is 14 residues long. V was clipped by 2 bases and J by 4 bases, with 9 bases between them.

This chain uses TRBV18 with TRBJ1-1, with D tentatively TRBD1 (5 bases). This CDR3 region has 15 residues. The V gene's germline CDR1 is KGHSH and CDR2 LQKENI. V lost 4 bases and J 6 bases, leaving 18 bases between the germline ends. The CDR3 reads CASSLAPGTGAEAFF. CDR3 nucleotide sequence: TGTGCCAGCTCACTAGCACCCGGGACTGGGGCTGAAGCTTTCTTT.

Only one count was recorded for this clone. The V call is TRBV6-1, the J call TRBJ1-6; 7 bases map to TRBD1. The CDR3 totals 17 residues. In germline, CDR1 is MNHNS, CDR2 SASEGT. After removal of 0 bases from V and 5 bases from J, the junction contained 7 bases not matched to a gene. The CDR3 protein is CASSEAAGRGNNSPLHF. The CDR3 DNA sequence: TGTGCCAGCAGTGAAGCAGCGGGCAGGGGGAATAATTCACCCCTCCACTTT.

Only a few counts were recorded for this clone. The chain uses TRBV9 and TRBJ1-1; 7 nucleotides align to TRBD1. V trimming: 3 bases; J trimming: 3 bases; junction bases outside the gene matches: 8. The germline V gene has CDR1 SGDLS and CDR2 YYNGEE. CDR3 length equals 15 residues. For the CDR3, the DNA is TGTGCCAGCAGCGGGGACAGCGGGCCCTACACTGAAGCTTTCTTT. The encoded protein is CASSGDSGPYTEAFF.

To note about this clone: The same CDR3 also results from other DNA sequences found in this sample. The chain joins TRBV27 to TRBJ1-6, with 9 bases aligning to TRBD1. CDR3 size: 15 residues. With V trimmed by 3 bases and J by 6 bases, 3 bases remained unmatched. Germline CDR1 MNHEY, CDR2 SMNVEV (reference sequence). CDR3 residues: CASSLGDRVNSPLHF. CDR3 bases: TGTGCCAGCAGTTTGGGGGACAGGGTTAATTCACCCCTCCACTTT.

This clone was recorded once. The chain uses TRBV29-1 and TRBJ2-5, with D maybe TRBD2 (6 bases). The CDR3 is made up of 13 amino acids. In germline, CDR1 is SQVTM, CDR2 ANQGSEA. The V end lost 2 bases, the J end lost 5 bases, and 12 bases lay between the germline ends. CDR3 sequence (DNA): TGCAGCGTTGAATGGCGGGGTATGGAGACCCAGTACTTC. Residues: CSVEWRGMETQYF. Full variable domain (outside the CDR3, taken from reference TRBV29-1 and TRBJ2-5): SAVISQKPSRDICQRGTSLTIQCQVDSQVTMMFWYRQQPGQSLTLIATANQGSEATYESGFVIDKFPISRPNLTFSTLTVSNMSPEDSSIYLCSVEWRGMETQYFGPGTRLLVL.

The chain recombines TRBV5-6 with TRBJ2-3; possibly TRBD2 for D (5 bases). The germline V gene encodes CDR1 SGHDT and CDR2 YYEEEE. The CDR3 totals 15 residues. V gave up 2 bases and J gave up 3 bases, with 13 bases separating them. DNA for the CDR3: TGTGCCAGCAGCTTAGATGGTGGGAGAACAGATACGCAGTATTTT. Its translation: CASSLDGGRTDTQYF.

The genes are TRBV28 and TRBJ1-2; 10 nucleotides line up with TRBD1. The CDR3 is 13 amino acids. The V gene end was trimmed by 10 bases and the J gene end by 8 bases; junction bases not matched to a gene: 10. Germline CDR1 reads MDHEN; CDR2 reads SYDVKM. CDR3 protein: CATGGDRGQGYTF. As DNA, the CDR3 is TGTGCCACCGGAGGTGACAGGGGGCAAGGCTACACCTTC.

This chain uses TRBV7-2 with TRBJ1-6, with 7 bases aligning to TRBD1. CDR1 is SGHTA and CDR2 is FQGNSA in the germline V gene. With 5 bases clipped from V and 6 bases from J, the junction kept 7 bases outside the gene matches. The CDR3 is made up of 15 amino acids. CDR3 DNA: TGTGCCAGCAGCGAGGGGGCCCTAGGTAATTCACCCCTCCACTTT. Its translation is CASSEGALGNSPLHF.

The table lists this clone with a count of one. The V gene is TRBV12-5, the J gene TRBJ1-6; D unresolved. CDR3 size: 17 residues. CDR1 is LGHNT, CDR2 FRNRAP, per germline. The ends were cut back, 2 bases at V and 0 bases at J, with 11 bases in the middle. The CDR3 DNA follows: TGTGCTAGTGGTTTGAGGGCAGTATTCTCCTATAATTCACCCCTCCACTTT. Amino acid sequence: CASGLRAVFSYNSPLHF.

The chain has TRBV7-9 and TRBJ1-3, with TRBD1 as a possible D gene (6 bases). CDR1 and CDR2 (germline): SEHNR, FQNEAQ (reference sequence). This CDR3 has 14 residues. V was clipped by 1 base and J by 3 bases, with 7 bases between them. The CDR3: CASSLGTDGNTIYF. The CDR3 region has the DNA TGTGCCAGCAGCTTAGGGACAGATGGAAACACCATATATTTT.

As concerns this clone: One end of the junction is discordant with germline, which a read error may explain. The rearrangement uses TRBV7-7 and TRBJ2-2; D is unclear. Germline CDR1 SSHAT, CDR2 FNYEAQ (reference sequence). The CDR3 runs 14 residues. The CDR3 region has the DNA TGTGCTAGCAGCTTCGGGCGGAACACCGGGGAGCTGTTTTTT. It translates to CASSFGRNTGELFF.

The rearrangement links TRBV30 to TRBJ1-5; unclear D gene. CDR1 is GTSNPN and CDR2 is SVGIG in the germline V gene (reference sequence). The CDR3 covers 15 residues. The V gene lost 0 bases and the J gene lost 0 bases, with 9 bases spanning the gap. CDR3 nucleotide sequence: TGTGCCTGGAGTGTCGACGGGAATAGCAATCAGCCCCAGCATTTT. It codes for CAWSVDGNSNQPQHF.

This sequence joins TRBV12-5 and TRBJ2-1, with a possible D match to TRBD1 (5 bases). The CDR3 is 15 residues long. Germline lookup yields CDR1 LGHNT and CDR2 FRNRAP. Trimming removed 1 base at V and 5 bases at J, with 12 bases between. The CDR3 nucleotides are TGTGCTAGTGGTTTGGCCGCGGACACAGACAATGAGCAGTTCTTC. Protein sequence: CASGLAADTDNEQFF.

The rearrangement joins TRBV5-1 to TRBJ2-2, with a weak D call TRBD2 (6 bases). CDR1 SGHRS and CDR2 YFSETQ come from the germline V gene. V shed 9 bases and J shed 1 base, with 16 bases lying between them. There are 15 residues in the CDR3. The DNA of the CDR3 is TGCGCCACATGGGGAGGCGGAGGGAACACCGGGGAGCTGTTTTTT. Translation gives CATWGGGGNTGELFF.

In DNA, the CDR3 is TGTGCCAGCAGCCCCCTCTGGGCAGGGAAGCACACAGATACGCAGTATTTT. Residues: CASSPLWAGKHTDTQYF. The rearrangement joins TRBV7-6 to TRBJ2-3; TRBD1 is a possible D gene (5 bases). Germline CDR1 and CDR2: SGHVS and FNYEAQ. Trimming shortened V by 5 bases and J by 2 bases, and 20 bases separated the two germline ends. The CDR3 length is 17 residues.

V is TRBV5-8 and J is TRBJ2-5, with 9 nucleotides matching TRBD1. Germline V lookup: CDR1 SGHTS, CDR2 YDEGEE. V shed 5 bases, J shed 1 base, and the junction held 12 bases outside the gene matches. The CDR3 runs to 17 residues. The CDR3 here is CASSPVGTGPLQETQYF. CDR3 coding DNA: TGTGCCAGCAGTCCGGTCGGGACAGGGCCCCTCCAAGAGACCCAGTACTTC. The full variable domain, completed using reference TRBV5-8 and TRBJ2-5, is EAGVTQSPTHLIKTRGQQATLRCSPISGHTSVYWYQQALGLGLQFLLWYDEGEERNRGNFPPRFSGRQFPNYSSELNVNALELEDSALYLCASSPVGTGPLQETQYFGPGTRLLVL.

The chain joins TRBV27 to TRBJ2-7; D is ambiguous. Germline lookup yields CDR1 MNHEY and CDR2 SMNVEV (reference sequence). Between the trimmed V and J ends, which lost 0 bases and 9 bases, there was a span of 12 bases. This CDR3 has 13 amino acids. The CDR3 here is CASSLSRNSLQYF. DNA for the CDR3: TGTGCCAGCAGTTTATCACGGAATTCGTTGCAGTACTTC.

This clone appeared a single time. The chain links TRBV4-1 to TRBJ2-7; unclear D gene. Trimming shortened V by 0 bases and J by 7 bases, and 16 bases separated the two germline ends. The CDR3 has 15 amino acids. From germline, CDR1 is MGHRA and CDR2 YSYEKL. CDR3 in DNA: TGCGCCAGCAGCCAAGATAGAGAGTCTATCAGAGAGCAGTACTTC. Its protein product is CASSQDRESIREQYF.

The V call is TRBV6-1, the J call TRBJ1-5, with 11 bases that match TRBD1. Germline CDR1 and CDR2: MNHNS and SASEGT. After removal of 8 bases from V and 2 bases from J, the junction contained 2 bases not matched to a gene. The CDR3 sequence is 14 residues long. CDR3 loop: CASGTGGGNQPQHF. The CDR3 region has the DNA TGTGCCAGCGGGACAGGGGGGGGCAATCAGCCCCAGCATTTT.